One and the same sample provided the 8 T cell receptor beta chains below, sequenced in a study of tumor and adjacent non-tumor tissue in lung cancer. RNA was extracted from bulk tissue without any cell sorting. Distant lung tissue was collected more than 3 cm away from the tumor edge. Three rounds of nested PCR, following a modified ARM-PCR protocol, produced the TCRbeta library. MiXCR was run by TCRdb on the multiplex PCR reads, yielding one entry per CDR3 protein. The sample yields over 80,000 distinct CDR3 sequences, 75% to 90% seen once. The sample was distant non-tumor lung tissue. Every receptor here comes from a man between 60 and 75 years old with small cell lung cancer.

In the case of this clonotype: At one end, the junction sequence differs from germline, possibly due to a read error. The chain combines TRBV11-3 with TRBJ2-3; TRBD1 or TRBD2 may be the D gene (5 bases each). Germline V gene lookup returns CDR1 SGHNT and CDR2 YENEEA. The CDR3 is made up of 14 amino acids. CDR3 nucleotide sequence: TGTGTCAGCAACTTAGAGGGGATAGGAGATACGCAGTATTTT. Protein sequence: CVSNLEGIGDTQYF. Variable domain in full (rest from reference TRBV11-3 and TRBJ2-3): EAGVVQSPRYKIIEKKQPVAFWCNPISGHNTLYWYLQNLGQGPELLIRYENEEAVDDSQLPKDRFSAERLKGVDSTLKIQPAELGDSAVYLCVSNLEGIGDTQYFGPGTRLTVL.

The CDR3 here is CASSDTGMGRETQYF. CDR3 nucleotide sequence: TGTGCCAGCAGTGATACAGGGATGGGGCGTGAGACCCAGTACTTC. The genes are TRBV25-1 and TRBJ2-5; possible D gene TRBD1, 6 bases. Germline values: CDR1 MGHDK, CDR2 SYGVNS. V dropped 3 bases and J dropped 5 bases, with 16 bases sitting between them. The CDR3 sequence is 15 residues long.

This sequence joins TRBV11-2 and TRBJ2-4, with 11 bases fitting TRBD2. The V segment lost 5 bases and the J segment 4 bases; nucleotides outside the gene matches: 10. Germline loops: CDR1 SGHAT, CDR2 FQNNGV. The CDR3 spans 17 residues. In DNA, the CDR3 is TGTGCCAGCAGCGGACCATCGGGACTAGCGGTTAAAAACATTCAGTACTTC. Protein sequence: CASSGPSGLAVKNIQYF.

As regards this clonotype: It is likely a read error, because the conserved phenylalanine at the end of the CDR3 is missing. This chain joins TRBV11-1 and TRBJ2-5; 8 nucleotides match TRBD1. CDR3 length equals 17 residues. Trimming cost V 1 base and J 5 bases; bases outside gene matches: 12. CDR1 SGHAT and CDR2 FQDESV come from the germline V gene (reference sequence). The CDR3 loop reads CASSLDALRTGRETQYI. The CDR3 nucleotides are TGTGCCAGCAGCTTAGACGCCCTCAGGACAGGGCGGGAGACCCAGTACATC.

Details on this clonotype: This likely comes from a read error, as the CDR3 has no conserved phenylalanine or tryptophan at its end. The chain combines TRBV9 with TRBJ2-2; TRBD2 is a possible D gene (5 bases). Germline CDR1 reads SGDLS; CDR2 reads YYNGEE. CDR3 length: 15 amino acids. The CDR3 sequence is CANSVATGESGELFI. In nucleotides, the CDR3 is TGTGCCAACAGCGTAGCTACTGGGGAGTCCGGGGAGCTGTTTATT.

The J gene is TRBJ1-5, the V gene TRBV28; D possibly corresponds to TRBD1 (5 bases). The DNA end favors TRBJ2-3, so the J call may be wrong. The CDR3 covers 12 residues. Germline assignment: CDR1 MDHEN and CDR2 SYDVKM. The CDR3 is CASDSSNQPQYF. The CDR3 DNA sequence: TGTGCCAGTGACAGCTCGAATCAGCCCCAGTATTTT.

Worth noting for this clonotype: One junction end disagrees with the germline gene, perhaps due to a read error. The chain is built from TRBV29-1 and TRBJ2-5; 8 bases are a match to TRBD1. The CDR3 extends over 13 amino acids. Germline lookup yields CDR1 SQVTM and CDR2 ANQGSEA. CDR3 region: CSVDPGQDEIQYF. The CDR3 DNA reads TGCAGCGTTGACCCGGGACAGGACGAGATCCAGTACTTC.

Only one count was recorded for this clonotype. J is TRBJ2-7 and V is TRBV4-2, with 9 nucleotides matching TRBD2. Looked up from germline, CDR1 is LGHNA and CDR2 is YNFKEQ. There are 14 residues in the CDR3. The ends lost 7 bases at V and 5 bases at J; junction bases unmatched: 9. As DNA, the CDR3 is TGTGCCAGCAACCATAGCGGGAGTAGCAACGAGCAGTACTTC. Translating gives CASNHSGSSNEQYF.